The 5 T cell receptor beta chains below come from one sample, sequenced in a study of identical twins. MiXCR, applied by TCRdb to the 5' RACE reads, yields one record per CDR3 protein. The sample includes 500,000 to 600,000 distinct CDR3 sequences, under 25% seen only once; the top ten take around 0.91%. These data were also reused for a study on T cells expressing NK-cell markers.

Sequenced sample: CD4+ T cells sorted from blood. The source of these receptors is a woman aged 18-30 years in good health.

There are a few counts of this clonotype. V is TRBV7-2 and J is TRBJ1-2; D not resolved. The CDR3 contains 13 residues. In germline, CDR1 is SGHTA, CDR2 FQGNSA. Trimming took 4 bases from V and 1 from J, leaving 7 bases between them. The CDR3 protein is CASSSGINYGYTF. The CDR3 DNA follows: TGTGCCAGCAGCTCTGGGATTAACTATGGCTACACCTTC.

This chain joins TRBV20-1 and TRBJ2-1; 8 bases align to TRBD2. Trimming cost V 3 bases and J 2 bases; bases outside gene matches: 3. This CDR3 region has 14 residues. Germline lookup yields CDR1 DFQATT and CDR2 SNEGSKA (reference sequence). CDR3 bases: TGCAGTGCTAGTAGCGGGACTACCTACAATGAGCAGTTCTTC. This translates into CSASSGTTYNEQFF.

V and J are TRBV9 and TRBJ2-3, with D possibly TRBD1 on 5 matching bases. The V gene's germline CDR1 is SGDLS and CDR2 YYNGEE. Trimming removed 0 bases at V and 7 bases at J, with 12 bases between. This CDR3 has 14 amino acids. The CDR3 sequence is CASSVEQGTHTQYF. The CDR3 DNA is TGTGCCAGCAGCGTAGAGCAGGGCACCCATACGCAGTATTTT. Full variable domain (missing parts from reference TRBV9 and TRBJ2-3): DSGVTQTPKHLITATGQRVTLRCSPRSGDLSVYWYQQSLDQGLQFLIQYYNGEERAKGNILERFSAQQFPDLHSELNLSSLELGDSALYFCASSVEQGTHTQYFGPGTRLTVL.

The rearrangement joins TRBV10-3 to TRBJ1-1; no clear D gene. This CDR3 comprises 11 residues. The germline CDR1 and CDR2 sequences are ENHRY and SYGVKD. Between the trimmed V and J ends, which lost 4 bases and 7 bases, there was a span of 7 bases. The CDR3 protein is CAISADREAFF. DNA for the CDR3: TGTGCCATCAGTGCCGACCGTGAAGCTTTCTTT.

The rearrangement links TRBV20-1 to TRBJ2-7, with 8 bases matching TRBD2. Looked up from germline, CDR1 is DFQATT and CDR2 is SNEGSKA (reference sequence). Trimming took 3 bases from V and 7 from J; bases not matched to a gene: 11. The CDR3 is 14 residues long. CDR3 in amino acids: CSASRSGGAGEQYF. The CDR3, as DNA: TGCAGTGCTAGTCGATCCGGGGGGGCCGGTGAGCAGTACTTC.